These T cell receptor beta chains were read from a single sample in a study of shared clonotypes between healthy human individuals. Assay used: immunoSEQ multiplex PCR; TCRdb lists only in-frame clones, some missing. The sample includes about 690,000 clones, 90% of them seen just once. The sample was memory CD8+ T cells from PBMCs. The source is a man aged 18-30 years in good health. Some clones in this sample may be carry-over from other donors' samples. The CDR3 runs from the conserved cysteine through the conserved F or W. D genes are given only for firm matches. Size values are once, few and many counts, or a class for expanded clones, and some rows have none.

CDR3aa	CDR3nt	d_gene	v_gene	j_gene	abundance
CASSQSYRDNQPQHF	TGCGCCAGCAGCCAAAGCTACAGGGACAATCAGCCCCAGCATTTT	-	TRBV4-3	TRBJ1-5	-
CASSGGWRSYNEQFF	TGTGCCAGCAGCGGGGGGTGGAGGTCCTACAATGAGCAGTTCTTC	-	TRBV11-3	TRBJ2-1	-
CASSFGSDEQYF	TGTGCCAGCAGCTTTGGCTCGGACGAGCAGTACTTC	-	TRBV11-2	TRBJ2-7	-
CASSLNSAGRDEAFF	TGTGCCAGCAGCTTAAATTCGGCAGGGAGGGATGAAGCTTTCTTT	-	TRBV7-3	TRBJ1-1	few
CASSQDLSSSYNEQFF	TGCGCCAGCAGCCAAGATCTGTCATCCTCCTACAATGAGCAGTTCTTC	-	TRBV4-3	TRBJ2-1	-
CASSPGLANTGELFF	TGTGCCAGCAGCCCGGGACTAGCGAACACCGGGGAGCTGTTTTTT	TRBD2	TRBV28	TRBJ2-2	-
CASSIVGTAYEQYF	TGTGCCAGTAGTATAGTTGGAACCGCCTACGAGCAGTACTTC	-	TRBV19	TRBJ2-7	-
CASSVVGEGTEAFF	TGTGCCAGCAGCGTAGTAGGGGAAGGCACTGAAGCTTTCTTT	-	TRBV9	TRBJ1-1	few
CASGTLNTEAFF	TGTGCCAGCGGGACCCTGAACACTGAAGCTTTCTTT	-	TRBV28	TRBJ1-1	-
CASSESRLSAETQYF	TGCGCCAGCAGTGAGTCACGGCTTTCGGCAGAGACCCAGTACTTC	-	TRBV10-2	TRBJ2-5	-
CAISGLSYNEQFF	TGTGCCATCTCCGGCCTTTCTTACAATGAGCAGTTCTTC	-	TRBV2	TRBJ2-1	-
CASSYPLGQGDTEAFF	TGTGCCAGCAGCTATCCTCTGGGACAGGGGGACACTGAAGCTTTCTTT	TRBD1	TRBV7-6	TRBJ1-1	once
CASSLFRGRPAYEQYF	TGTGCCAGCAGTTTATTTCGGGGGAGGCCCGCCTACGAGCAGTACTTC	-	TRBV27	TRBJ2-7	-
CASSPTGGLESGYTF	TGTGCCAGCAGCCCTACGGGAGGGCTCGAGAGTGGCTACACCTTC	-	TRBV27	TRBJ1-2	-
CASSHSRGPGNTEAFF	TGTGCCAGCAGTCATTCTCGGGGCCCAGGGAACACTGAAGCTTTCTTT	-	TRBV28	TRBJ1-1	-
CAISEVGAPNYEQYF	TGTGCCATCAGTGAGGTGGGGGCCCCTAACTACGAGCAGTACTTC	-	TRBV10-3	TRBJ2-7	once
CASSRLGQYQETQYF	TGTGCCAGCAGCCGATTGGGACAGTACCAAGAGACCCAGTACTTC	TRBD1	TRBV14	TRBJ2-5	-
CASSLASHVMGGTYEQYF	TGTGCCAGCAGCTTAGCGTCGCACGTTATGGGGGGAACCTACGAGCAGTACTTC	-	TRBV7-2	TRBJ2-7	-
CASLDDQNGTEAFF	TGTGCCAGCCTCGATGACCAGAACGGCACTGAAGCTTTCTTT	-	TRBV2	TRBJ1-1	-
CASSHGTANTGELFF	TGTGCCAGCTCACACGGGACAGCCAACACCGGGGAGCTGTTTTTT	TRBD1	TRBV18	TRBJ2-2	-
CASSGETPLSPYNEQFF	TGCGCCAGCAGCGGGGAAACGCCTCTCTCTCCCTACAATGAGCAGTTCTTC	-	TRBV5-1	TRBJ2-1	-
CASSPRRQGRREQYF	TGTGCCAGCAGTCCAAGACGACAGGGACGACGTGAGCAGTACTTC	TRBD1	TRBV28	TRBJ2-7	once
CASSLRTGAHEQYF	TGTGCCAGCAGCTTGCGGACAGGGGCTCACGAGCAGTACTTC	TRBD1	TRBV11-3	TRBJ2-7	-
CSVVGGRSYNEQFF	TGCAGCGTTGTCGGCGGGAGATCTTACAATGAGCAGTTCTTC	TRBD2	TRBV29-1	TRBJ2-1	-
CASSLSPISYEQYF	TGTGCCAGCAGTTTATCTCCAATCTCCTACGAGCAGTACTTC	-	TRBV27	TRBJ2-7	-
CASSPLAGGFYEQYF	TGTGCCAGCAGTCCACTAGCGGGAGGGTTCTACGAGCAGTACTTC	TRBD2	TRBV6-5	TRBJ2-7	-
CASSNEETQYF	TGTGCCAGCAGTAACGAAGAGACCCAGTACTTC	-	TRBV27	TRBJ2-5	-
CASSPTLDTPGYGYTF	TGTGCCAGCAGCCCAACCCTCGACACCCCGGGCTATGGCTACACCTTC	-	TRBV7-9	TRBJ1-2	-
CATRRVRGSQYGYTF	TGTGCCACTCGCCGCGTCAGGGGGTCACAATATGGCTACACCTTC	TRBD1	TRBV11-2	TRBJ1-2	-
CASSLGGRVETQYF	TGCGCCAGCAGCTTGGGAGGGCGGGTAGAGACCCAGTACTTC	-	TRBV5-1	TRBJ2-5	once
CATSRPLPGPHRKSCEQYF	TGTGCCACCAGCAGACCCCTCCCGGGACCCCACCGAAAATCCTGCGAGCAGTACTTC	-	TRBV15	TRBJ2-7	-
CASSLPGLAGVAGELFF	TGTGCCAGCAGCTTACCGGGACTAGCGGGAGTGGCCGGGGAGCTGTTTTTT	TRBD2	TRBV7-8	TRBJ2-2	-
CASSYSWWEGSDTQYF	TGTGCCAGCAGTTACTCGTGGTGGGAGGGCTCAGATACGCAGTATTTT	TRBD2	TRBV6-6	TRBJ2-3	-
CASSEALRTGPSYEQYF	TGTGCCAGCAGTGAAGCGCTCCGGACAGGCCCTTCCTACGAGCAGTACTTC	TRBD1	TRBV2	TRBJ2-7	-
CASSPLPSGRMNRPFF	TGTGCCAGCAGCCCCCTCCCTAGCGGCCGCATGAATAGACCGTTCTTC	TRBD2	TRBV28	TRBJ2-1	-
CASSLQSAGGPLYNEQFF	TGTGCCAGCAGCTTACAATCGGCGGGAGGGCCCCTCTACAATGAGCAGTTCTTC	TRBD2	TRBV11-3	TRBJ2-1	-
CASSFSGLAYEQYF	TGTGCCAGCAGTTTCTCGGGGCTAGCCTACGAGCAGTACTTC	-	TRBV28	TRBJ2-7	-
CASSDRRNLYNEQFF	TGTGCCAGCAGCGACAGACGAAACCTCTACAATGAGCAGTTCTTC	-	TRBV27	TRBJ2-1	-
CASSKAGLAAYNEQFF	TGTGCCAGCAGCAAGGCGGGACTAGCGGCCTACAATGAGCAGTTCTTC	TRBD2	TRBV7-6	TRBJ2-1	once
CASSPTGPNTEAFF	TGTGCCAGCAGCCCCACAGGCCCGAACACTGAAGCTTTCTTT	-	TRBV7-6	TRBJ1-1	-